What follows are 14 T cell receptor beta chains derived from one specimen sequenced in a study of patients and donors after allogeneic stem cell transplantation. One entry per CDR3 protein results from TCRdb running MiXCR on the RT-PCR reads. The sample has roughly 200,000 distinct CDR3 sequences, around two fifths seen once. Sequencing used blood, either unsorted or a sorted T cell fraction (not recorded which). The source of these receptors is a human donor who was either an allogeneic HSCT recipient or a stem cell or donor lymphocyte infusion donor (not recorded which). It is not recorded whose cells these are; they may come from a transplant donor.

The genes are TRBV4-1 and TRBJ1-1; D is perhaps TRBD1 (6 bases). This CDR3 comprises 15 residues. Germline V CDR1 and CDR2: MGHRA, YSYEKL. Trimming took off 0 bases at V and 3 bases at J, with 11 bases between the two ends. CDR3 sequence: CASSQDFGGHTEAFF. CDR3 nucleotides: TGCGCCAGCAGCCAAGATTTCGGGGGGCACACTGAAGCTTTCTTT.

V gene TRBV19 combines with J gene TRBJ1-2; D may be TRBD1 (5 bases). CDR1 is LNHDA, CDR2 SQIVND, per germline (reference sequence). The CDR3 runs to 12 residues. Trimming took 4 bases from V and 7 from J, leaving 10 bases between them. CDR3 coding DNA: TGTGCCAGTAGTACGGACACTGGTGGCTACACCTTC. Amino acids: CASSTDTGGYTF.

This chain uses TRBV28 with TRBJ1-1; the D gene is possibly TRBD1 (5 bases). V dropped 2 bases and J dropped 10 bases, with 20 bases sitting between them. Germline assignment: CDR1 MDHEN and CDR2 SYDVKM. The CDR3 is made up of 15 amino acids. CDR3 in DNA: TGTGCCAGCAGTTTAATCGACAGAGACGCTAATGGAGCTTTCTTT. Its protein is CASSLIDRDANGAFF.

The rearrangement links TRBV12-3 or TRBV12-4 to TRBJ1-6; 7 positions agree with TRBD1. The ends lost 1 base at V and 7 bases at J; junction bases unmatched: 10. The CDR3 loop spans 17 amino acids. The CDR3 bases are TGTGCCAGCAGTTTAGAGACAGGGTGGGATTCAAATTCACCCCTCCACTTT. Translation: CASSLETGWDSNSPLHF.

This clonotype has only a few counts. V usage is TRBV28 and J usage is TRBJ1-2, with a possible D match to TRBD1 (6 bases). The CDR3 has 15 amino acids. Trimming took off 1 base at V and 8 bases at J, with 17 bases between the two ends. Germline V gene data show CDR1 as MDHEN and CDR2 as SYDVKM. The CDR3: CASSLLSRGVGGYTF. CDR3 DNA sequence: TGTGCCAGCAGTTTATTGAGTAGGGGGGTAGGCGGCTACACCTTC.

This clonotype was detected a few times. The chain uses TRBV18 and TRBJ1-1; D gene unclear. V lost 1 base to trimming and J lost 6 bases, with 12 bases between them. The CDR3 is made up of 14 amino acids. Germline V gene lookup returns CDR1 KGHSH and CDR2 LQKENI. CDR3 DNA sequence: TGTGCCAGCTCACCACAACAGAGAACGGCTGAAGCTTTCTTT. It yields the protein CASSPQQRTAEAFF.

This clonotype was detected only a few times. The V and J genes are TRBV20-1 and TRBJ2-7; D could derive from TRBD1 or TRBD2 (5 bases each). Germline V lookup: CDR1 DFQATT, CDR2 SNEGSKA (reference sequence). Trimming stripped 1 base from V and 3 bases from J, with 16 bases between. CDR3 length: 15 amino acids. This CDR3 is CSARGDVGGGYEQYF. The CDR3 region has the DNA TGCAGTGCTAGAGGGGACGTGGGCGGAGGCTACGAGCAGTACTTC.

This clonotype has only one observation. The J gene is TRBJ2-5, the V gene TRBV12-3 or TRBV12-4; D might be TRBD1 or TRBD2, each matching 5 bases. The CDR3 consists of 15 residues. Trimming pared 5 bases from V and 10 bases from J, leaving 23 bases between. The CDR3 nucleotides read TGTGCCAGCAGTCCAGGGAGAAGCGCAGCAGAGGGCCAGTACTTC. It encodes CASSPGRSAAEGQYF.

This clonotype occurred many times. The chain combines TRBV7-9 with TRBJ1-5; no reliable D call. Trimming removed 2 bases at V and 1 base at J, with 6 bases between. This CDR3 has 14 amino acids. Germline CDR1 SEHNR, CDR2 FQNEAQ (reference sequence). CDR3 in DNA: TGTGCCAGCAGCTTAATGGGCAGCAATCAGCCCCAGCATTTT. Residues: CASSLMGSNQPQHF.

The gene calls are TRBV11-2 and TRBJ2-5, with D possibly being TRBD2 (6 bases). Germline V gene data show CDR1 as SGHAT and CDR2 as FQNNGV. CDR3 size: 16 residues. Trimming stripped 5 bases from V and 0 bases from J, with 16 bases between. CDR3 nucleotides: TGTGCCAGCAGCCGAGGTGCAGGGACTTACCAAGAGACCCAGTACTTC. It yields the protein CASSRGAGTYQETQYF.

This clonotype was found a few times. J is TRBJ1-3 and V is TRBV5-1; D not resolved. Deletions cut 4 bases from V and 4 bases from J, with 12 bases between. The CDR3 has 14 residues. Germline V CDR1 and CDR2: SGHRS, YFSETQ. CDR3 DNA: TGCGCCAGCAGCGTCGGTTATTCCGGAAACACCATATATTTT. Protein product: CASSVGYSGNTIYF.

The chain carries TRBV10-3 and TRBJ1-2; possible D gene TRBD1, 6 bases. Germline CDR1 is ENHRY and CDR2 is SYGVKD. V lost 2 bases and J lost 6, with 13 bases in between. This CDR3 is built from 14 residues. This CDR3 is CAISEIPAGDGYTF. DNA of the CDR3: TGTGCCATCAGTGAGATCCCGGCAGGGGATGGCTACACCTTC.

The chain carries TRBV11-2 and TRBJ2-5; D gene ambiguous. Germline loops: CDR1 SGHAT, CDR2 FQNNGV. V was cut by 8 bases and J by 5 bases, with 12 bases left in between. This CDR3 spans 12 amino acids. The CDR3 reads CASRPSRETQYF. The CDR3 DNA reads TGTGCCAGCCGACCTTCGCGGGAGACCCAGTACTTC.

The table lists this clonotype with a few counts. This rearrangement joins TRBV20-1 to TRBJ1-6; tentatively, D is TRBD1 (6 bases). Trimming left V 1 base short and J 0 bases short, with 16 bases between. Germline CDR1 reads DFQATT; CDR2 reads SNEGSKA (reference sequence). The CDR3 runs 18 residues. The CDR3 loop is CSARGLIQDSSYNSPLHF. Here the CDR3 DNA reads TGCAGTGCTAGAGGTCTGATACAGGACAGCTCCTATAATTCACCCCTCCACTTT.